Sequencing of this T cell receptor beta chain was carried out in a study of graft-versus-host responses after intestinal transplantation. For the study at large: Recipients got multivisceral, liver-intestinal, or isolated intestinal transplants. Once they had received anti-thymocyte globulin induction, all recipients took tacrolimus and steroids for roughly three years. Study-wide points: Among recipient marrow samples, GvH clones were found; some appeared first in ileum or blood. Those patients showing graft-donor T cell macrochimerism displayed high graft-versus-host to host-versus-graft clonal ratios in allografts.

In the case of this clone: Its specificity is not known.

Measured with immunoSEQ multiplex PCR; TCRdb has only the in-frame clones, and not every one. This repertoire shows 50,000 to 75,000 clones, 94% found once; its top ten account for 0.38%. The germline V gene encodes CDR1 MNHNS and CDR2 SASEGT. The length of the CDR3 is 14 residues. V lost 3 bases, J lost 1 base, and 6 bases lay in between. The clonotype comes from a human donor who was the organ donor for an intestinal transplant. V gene TRBV6-1 combines with J gene TRBJ2-2; D is ambiguous. The material sequenced was unstimulated CD4+ T cells sorted from spleen or lymph node cells, taken before transplant. The CDR3 is CASSDNGNTGELFF. CDR3 DNA: TGTGCCAGCAGTGATAACGGGAACACCGGGGAGCTGTTTTTT.